This TCR beta chain was captured in a study of shared clonotypes between healthy human individuals. Overall study results and limits: Sampling covered blood only; tissue repertoires likely differ.

Of note for this clone: Its antigen is unidentified.

The CDR3 sequence is 14 residues long. CDR1 SGHRS and CDR2 YFSETQ come from the germline V gene. With 0 bases removed from V and 5 bases from J, the gap between germline ends came to 12 bases. Libraries were prepared by immunoSEQ multiplex PCR; TCRdb keeps only in-frame clonotypes and omits some of them. In the table there are over a million clones, 70% to 80% of which are singletons. The TCR was taken from a man between 18 and 29 years old in good health. Some clones in this sample may be carry-over from other donors' samples. This chain links TRBV5-1 with TRBJ2-7, with D tentatively TRBD2 (6 bases). Source material: memory CD4+ T cells from PBMCs. Subset denoted: CD45RA-negative fraction. The CDR3 sequence is CASSLDSSGDEQYF. In nucleotides, the CDR3 is TGCGCCAGCAGCTTGGATTCCTCGGGGGACGAGCAGTACTTC. The variable domain in full, completed from reference TRBV5-1 and TRBJ2-7, reads KAGVTQTPRYLIKTRGQQVTLSCSPISGHRSVSWYQQTPGQGLQFLFEYFSETQRNKGNFPGRFSGRQFSNSRSEMNVSTLELGDSALYLCASSLDSSGDEQYFGPGTRLTVT.